This T cell receptor beta chain came from a study of cytomegalovirus exposure and HLA in healthy donors. The wider study: Falling in the Caucasian-associated ancestry cluster were about four fifths of some 400 genotyped donors.

This CDR3 is built from 15 residues. Germline values: CDR1 MGHRA, CDR2 YSYEKL. Trimming took 1 base from V and 6 from J, leaving 14 bases between them. The PCR had 60 Vbeta and 13 Jbeta primers. Only in-frame clones appear in the TCRdb table, and some are missing; sequencing was by immunoSEQ multiplex PCR. The table lists about 200,000 clones, about 80% of them singletons. As regards this clone: Its antigen is as yet unknown.

General observations from the study: The Asian-associated ancestry cluster reportedly had fewer N-insertions than the roughly 670-donor mean in a later analysis. What was likely a sequencing artifact was a cluster of highly shared sequence variants.

Unrecorded immune exposure was likely among donors, who were nominally healthy when sampled. The chain combines TRBV4-1 with TRBJ2-3, with D maybe TRBD2 (7 bases). The receptor's source is a man aged 35-49 years in good health and CMV-seropositive. The sequenced sample consisted of PBMCs. For the CDR3, the DNA is TGCGCCAGCAGCCAAGCCGGGGGGCTATTGGATACGCAGTATTTT. This translates into CASSQAGGLLDTQYF.